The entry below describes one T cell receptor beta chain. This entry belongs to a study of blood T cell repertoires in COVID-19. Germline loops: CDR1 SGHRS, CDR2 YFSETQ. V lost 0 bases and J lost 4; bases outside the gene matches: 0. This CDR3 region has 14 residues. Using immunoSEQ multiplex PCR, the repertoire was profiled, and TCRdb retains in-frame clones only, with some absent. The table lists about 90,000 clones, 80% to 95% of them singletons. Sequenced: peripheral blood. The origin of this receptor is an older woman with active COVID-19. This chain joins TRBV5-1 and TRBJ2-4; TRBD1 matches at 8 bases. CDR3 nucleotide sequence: TGCGCCAGCAGCTTGGGACAGGGGAAAAACATTCAGTACTTC. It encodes CASSLGQGKNIQYF.